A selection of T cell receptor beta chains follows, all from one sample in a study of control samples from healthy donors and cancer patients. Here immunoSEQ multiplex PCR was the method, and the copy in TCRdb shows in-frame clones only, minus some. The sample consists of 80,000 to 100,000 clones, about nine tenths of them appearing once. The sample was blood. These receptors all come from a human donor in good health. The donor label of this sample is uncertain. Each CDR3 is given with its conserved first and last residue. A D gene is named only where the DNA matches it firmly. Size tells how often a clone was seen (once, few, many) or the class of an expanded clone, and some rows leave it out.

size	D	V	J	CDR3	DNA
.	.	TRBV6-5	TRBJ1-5	CASSYSTANQPQHF	TGTGCCAGCAGTTACTCGACGGCTAATCAGCCCCAGCATTTT
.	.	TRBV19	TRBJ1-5	CASNLGLYNQPQHF	TGTGCCAGTAACCTTGGACTTTATAATCAGCCCCAGCATTTT
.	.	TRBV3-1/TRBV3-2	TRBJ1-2	CASSQDLGKLNYGYTF	TGTGCCAGCAGCCAAGATCTAGGCAAGCTTAACTATGGCTACACCTTC
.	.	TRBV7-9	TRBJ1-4	CASSFGGFNEKLFF	TGTGCCAGCAGCTTCGGCGGCTTTAATGAAAAACTGTTTTTT
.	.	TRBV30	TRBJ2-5	CASRLESRETQYF	TGTGCCTCTAGGCTCGAGAGTAGAGAGACCCAGTACTTC
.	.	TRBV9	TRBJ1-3	CASSAGAFSGNTIYF	TGTGCCAGCAGCGCAGGGGCATTTTCTGGAAACACCATATATTTT
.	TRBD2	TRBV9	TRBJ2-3	CASSVLAGVSEDTQYF	TGTGCCAGCAGCGTACTAGCGGGGGTTTCGGAAGATACGCAGTATTTT
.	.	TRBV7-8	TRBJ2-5	CASTRDPQETQYF	TGTGCCAGCACCCGAGATCCTCAAGAGACCCAGTACTTC
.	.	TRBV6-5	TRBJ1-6	CASSKASYNSPLHF	TGTGCCAGCAGTAAGGCCTCCTATAATTCACCCCTCCACTTT
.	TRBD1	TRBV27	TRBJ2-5	CASSLRLTGTGASRQYF	TGTGCCAGCAGTTTACGGCTCACCGGGACAGGGGCCAGCCGCCAGTACTTC
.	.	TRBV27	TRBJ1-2	CASSLDYGGDGYTF	TGTGCCAGCAGTTTAGATTACGGGGGGGATGGCTACACCTTC
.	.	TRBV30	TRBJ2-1	CAWNSGGTGNEQFF	TGTGCCTGGAATAGTGGCGGGACTGGGAATGAGCAGTTCTTC
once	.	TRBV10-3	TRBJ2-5	CAISGGPGGGETQYF	TGTGCCATCAGTGGGGGACCTGGGGGCGGAGAGACCCAGTACTTC
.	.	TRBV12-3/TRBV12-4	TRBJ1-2	CASRGSGGYTF	TGTGCCAGCAGGGGTTCGGGTGGCTACACCTTC
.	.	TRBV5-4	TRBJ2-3	CASSLETPSTDTQYF	TGTGCCAGCAGCTTGGAAACGCCAAGCACAGATACGCAGTATTTT
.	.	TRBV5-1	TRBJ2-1	CASSIGTASSYNEQFF	TGCGCCAGCAGTATTGGCACTGCTAGCTCCTACAATGAGCAGTTCTTC
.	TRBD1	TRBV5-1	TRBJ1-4	CASSRQGQFNEKLFF	TGCGCCAGCAGCCGACAGGGACAGTTTAATGAAAAACTGTTTTTT
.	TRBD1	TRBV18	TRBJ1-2	CASSPAEFRGAGYTF	TGTGCCAGCTCACCTGCCGAGTTCAGGGGGGCAGGCTACACCTTC
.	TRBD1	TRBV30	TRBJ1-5	CAWSIRQGPNQPQHF	TGTGCCTGGAGTATCAGACAGGGACCCAATCAGCCCCAGCATTTT
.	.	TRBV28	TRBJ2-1	CASRTDWESSSYNEQFF	TGTGCCAGCAGAACGGACTGGGAATCGTCTTCCTACAATGAGCAGTTCTTC
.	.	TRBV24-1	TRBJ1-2	CATSDWGTNQFNYGYTF	TGTGCCACCAGTGATTGGGGGACGAACCAATTTAACTATGGCTACACCTTC
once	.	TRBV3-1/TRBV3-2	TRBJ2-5	CASSLLPSSETQYF	TGTGCCAGCAGCCTACTACCTAGTAGTGAGACCCAGTACTTC
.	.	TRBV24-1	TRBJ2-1	CATSAGEVSYNEQFF	TGTGCCACCAGTGCTGGGGAGGTATCCTACAATGAGCAGTTCTTC
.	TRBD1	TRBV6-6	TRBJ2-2	CASSYLGTGNTGELFF	TGTGCCAGCAGTTACTTGGGGACAGGGAACACCGGGGAGCTGTTTTTT
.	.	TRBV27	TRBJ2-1	CASSSKARNEQFF	TGTGCCAGCAGTAGCAAGGCGCGAAATGAGCAGTTCTTC
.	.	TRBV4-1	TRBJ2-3	CASSQDPLGTDTQYF	TGCGCCAGCAGCCAAGATCCCTTGGGCACAGATACGCAGTATTTT
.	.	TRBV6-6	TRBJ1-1	CASSNRLTEAFF	TGTGCCAGCAGTAACAGGCTCACTGAAGCTTTCTTT
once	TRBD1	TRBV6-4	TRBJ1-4	CASSAGQGGNEKLFF	TGTGCCAGCAGCGCAGGACAGGGCGGTAATGAAAAACTGTTTTTT
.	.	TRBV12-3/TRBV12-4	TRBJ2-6	CASSFEGANVLTF	TGTGCCAGCAGTTTTGAGGGGGCCAACGTCCTGACTTTC
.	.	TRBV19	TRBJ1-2	CASPLGSSVGYTF	TGTGCCAGTCCTTTGGGTAGTTCCGTTGGCTACACCTTC
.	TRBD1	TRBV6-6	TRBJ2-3	CASSYPGQTTDTQYF	TGTGCCAGCAGTTACCCGGGACAGACGACAGATACGCAGTATTTT